This T cell receptor (beta chain) was obtained from a study of cytomegalovirus exposure and HLA in healthy donors. As for the study in general: It was reported in a later analysis that the same platform had been used for the 120 validation repertoires as for the roughly 700 first-cohort repertoires.

As for this clone: The antigen remains unidentified.

Separation from the roughly 670-subject first cohort characterized the roughly 120-subject validation cohort, to which the donors belonged. Study observations and caveats: Among TCR beta chains, those listed as cytomegalovirus-associated numbered over 150. Most sequenced TCRs were rare (though some public TCRs occurred in many donors).

TCRdb's copy holds only in-frame clones and misses some; the assay was immunoSEQ multiplex PCR. The sample includes about 140,000 clones, roughly 89% of them seen just once. From germline, CDR1 is MNHNS and CDR2 SASEGT. The CDR3 has 16 residues. V was clipped by 4 bases and J by 7 bases; unmatched bases: 16. The sample comprised PBMCs. The clonotype originates from a man in his late teens or twenties in good health and CMV-seropositive. J is TRBJ2-7 and V is TRBV6-1; TRBD1 matches at 7 bases. DNA for the CDR3: TGTGCCAGCAGTGCGGACAGGCATATTTTTTTCCGGGAGCAGTACTTC. Protein product: CASSADRHIFFREQYF.